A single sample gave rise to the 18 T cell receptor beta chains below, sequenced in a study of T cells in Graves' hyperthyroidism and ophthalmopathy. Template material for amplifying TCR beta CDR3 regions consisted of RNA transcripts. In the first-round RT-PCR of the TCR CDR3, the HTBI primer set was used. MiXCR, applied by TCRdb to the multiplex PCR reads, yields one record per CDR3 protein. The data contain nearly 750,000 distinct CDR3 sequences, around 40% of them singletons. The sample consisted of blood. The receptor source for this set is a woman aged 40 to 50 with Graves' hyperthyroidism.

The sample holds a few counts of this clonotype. CDR3 nucleotide sequence: TGTGCCAGCCGACTGACAGTTGCCCCGAACACCGGGGAGCTGTTTTTT. This codes for CASRLTVAPNTGELFF. The chain has TRBV6-2 or TRBV6-3 and TRBJ2-2, with TRBD1 as a possible D gene (5 bases). V gave up 8 bases and J gave up 0 bases, with 16 bases separating them. There are 16 residues in the CDR3. CDR1 MNHEY and CDR2 SVGEGT come from the germline V gene.

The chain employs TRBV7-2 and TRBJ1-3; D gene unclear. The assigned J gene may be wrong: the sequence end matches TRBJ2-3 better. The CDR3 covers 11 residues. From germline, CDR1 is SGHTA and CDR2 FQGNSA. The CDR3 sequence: CASSLPDTQYF. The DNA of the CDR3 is TGTGCCAGCAGCCTACCGGATACGCAGTATTTT.

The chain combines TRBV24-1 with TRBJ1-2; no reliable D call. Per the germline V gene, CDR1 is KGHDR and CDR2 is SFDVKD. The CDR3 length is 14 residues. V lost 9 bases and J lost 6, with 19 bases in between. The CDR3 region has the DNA TGTGCCACCGCGTCAGTTAAGGAGAGGGATGGCTACACCTTC. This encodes CATASVKERDGYTF.

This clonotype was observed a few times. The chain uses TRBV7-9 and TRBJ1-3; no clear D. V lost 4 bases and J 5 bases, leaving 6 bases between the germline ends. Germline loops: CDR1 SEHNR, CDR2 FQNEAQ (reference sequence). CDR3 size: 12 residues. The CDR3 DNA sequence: TGTGCCAGCAGCTCAGGACGAAACACCATATATTTT. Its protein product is CASSSGRNTIYF.

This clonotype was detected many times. In DNA form, the CDR3 reads TGCGCCAGCAGTGAAGCAGGGCCTGGAAACACCATATATTTT. This codes for CASSEAGPGNTIYF. This sequence joins TRBV10-1 and TRBJ1-3; a weak D match, TRBD1 (5 bases). The germline CDR1 and CDR2 sequences are WNHNN and SYGVQD (reference sequence). The CDR3 sequence is 14 residues long. V shed 3 bases and J shed 2 bases, with 8 bases lying between them.

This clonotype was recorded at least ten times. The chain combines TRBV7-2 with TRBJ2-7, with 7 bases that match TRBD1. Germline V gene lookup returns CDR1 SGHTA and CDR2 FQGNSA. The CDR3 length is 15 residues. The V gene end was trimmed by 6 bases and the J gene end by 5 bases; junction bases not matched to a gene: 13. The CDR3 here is CASSSRRTGIHEQYF. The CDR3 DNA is TGTGCCAGCAGTTCTCGGAGGACAGGTATCCACGAGCAGTACTTC. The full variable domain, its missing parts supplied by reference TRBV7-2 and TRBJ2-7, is GAGVSQSPSNKVTEKGKDVELRCDPISGHTALYWYRQSLGQGLEFLIYFQGNSAPDKSGLPSDRFSAERTGGSVSTLTIQRTQQEDSAVYLCASSSRRTGIHEQYFGPGTRLTVT.

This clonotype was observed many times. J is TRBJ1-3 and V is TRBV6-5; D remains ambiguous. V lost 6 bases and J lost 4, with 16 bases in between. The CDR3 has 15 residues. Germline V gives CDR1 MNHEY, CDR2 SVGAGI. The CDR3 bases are TGTGCCAGCAGGGAGGACGGCTCTCCCGGAAACACCATATATTTT. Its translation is CASREDGSPGNTIYF.

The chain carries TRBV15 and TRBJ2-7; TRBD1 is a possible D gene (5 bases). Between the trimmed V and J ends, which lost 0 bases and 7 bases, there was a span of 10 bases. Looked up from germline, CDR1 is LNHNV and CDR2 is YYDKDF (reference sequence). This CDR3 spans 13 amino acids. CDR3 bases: TGTGCCACCAGCAGAGAGGCACCAGGGGAGCAGTACTTC. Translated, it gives CATSREAPGEQYF.

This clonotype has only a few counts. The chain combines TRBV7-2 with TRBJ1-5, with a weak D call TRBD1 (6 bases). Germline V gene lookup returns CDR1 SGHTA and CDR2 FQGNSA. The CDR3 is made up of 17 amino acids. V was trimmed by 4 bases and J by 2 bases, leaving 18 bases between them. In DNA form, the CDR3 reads TGTGCCAGCAGCTCCCATCCCGGGGCAGGGGGCAATCAGCCCCAGCATTTT. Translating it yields CASSSHPGAGGNQPQHF.

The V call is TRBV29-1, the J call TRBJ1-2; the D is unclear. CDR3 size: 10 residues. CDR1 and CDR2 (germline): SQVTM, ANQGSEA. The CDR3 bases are TGCAGTCGAGGGCCGGGTGGCTACACCTTC. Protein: CSRGPGGYTF.

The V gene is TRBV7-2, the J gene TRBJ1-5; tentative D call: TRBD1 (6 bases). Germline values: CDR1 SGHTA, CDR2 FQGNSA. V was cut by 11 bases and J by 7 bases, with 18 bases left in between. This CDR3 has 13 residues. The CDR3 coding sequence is TGTGCCTGGACCCAAGGGGGGCTCCAGCCCCAGCATTTT. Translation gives CAWTQGGLQPQHF.

CDR3 protein: CASSRTGGDSYEQYF. The CDR3 nucleotides are TGTGCCAGCAGTCGAACGGGGGGGGACTCCTACGAGCAGTACTTC. The chain employs TRBV7-2 and TRBJ2-7, with 8 bases matching TRBD2. The germline CDR1 and CDR2 sequences are SGHTA and FQGNSA. V trimming: 6 bases; J trimming: 0 bases; junction bases outside the gene matches: 7. This CDR3 is 15 amino acids long.

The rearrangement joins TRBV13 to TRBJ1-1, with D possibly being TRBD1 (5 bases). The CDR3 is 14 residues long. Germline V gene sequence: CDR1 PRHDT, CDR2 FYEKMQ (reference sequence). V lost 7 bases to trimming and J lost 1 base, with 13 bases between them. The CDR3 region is CASKYGAANTEAFF. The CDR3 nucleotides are TGTGCCAGCAAGTATGGGGCAGCGAACACTGAAGCTTTCTTT. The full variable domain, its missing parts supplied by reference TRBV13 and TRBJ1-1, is AAGVIQSPRHLIKEKRETATLKCYPIPRHDTVYWYQQGPGQDPQFLISFYEKMQSDKGSIPDRFSAQQFSDYHSELNMSSLELGDSALYFCASKYGAANTEAFFGQGTRLTVV.

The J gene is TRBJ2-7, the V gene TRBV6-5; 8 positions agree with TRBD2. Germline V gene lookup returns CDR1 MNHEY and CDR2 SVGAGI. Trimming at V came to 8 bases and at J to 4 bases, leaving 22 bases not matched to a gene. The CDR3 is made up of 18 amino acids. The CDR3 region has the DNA TGTGCCAGCGTTGGGCGGGGGGCCCCTCCTGGGGACCGATACGAGCAGTACTTC. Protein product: CASVGRGAPPGDRYEQYF.

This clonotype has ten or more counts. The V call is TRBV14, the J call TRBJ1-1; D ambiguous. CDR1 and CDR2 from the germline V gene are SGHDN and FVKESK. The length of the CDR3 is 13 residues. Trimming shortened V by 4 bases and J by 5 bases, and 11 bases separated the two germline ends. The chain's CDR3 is CASSLRGWTEAFF. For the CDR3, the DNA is TGTGCCAGCAGCCTGCGAGGGTGGACTGAAGCTTTCTTT.

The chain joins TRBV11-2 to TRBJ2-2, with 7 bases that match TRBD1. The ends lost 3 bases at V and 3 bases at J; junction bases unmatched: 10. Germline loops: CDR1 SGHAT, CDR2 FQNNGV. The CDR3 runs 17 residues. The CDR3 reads CASSFTSTGVYTGELFF. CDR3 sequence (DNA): TGTGCCAGCAGCTTTACTTCCACAGGGGTGTACACCGGGGAGCTGTTTTTT. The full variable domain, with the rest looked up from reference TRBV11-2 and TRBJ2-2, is EAGVAQSPRYKIIEKRQSVAFWCNPISGHATLYWYQQILGQGPKLLIQFQNNGVVDDSQLPKDRFSAERLKGVDSTLKIQPAKLEDSAVYLCASSFTSTGVYTGELFFGEGSRLTVL.

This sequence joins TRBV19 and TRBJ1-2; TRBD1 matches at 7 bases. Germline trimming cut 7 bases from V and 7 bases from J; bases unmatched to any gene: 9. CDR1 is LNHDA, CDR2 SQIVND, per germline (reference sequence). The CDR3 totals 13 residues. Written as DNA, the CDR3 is TGTGCCAGTACCCCCCAGGGGGTGGGTGGCTACACCTTC. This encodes CASTPQGVGGYTF.

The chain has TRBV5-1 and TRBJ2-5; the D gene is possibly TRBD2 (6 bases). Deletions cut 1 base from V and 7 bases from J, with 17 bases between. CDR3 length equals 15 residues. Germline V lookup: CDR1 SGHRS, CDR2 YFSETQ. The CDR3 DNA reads TGCGCCAGCAGCTTGTCCCGGGACTCGCCGGGGACCCAGTACTTC. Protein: CASSLSRDSPGTQYF.